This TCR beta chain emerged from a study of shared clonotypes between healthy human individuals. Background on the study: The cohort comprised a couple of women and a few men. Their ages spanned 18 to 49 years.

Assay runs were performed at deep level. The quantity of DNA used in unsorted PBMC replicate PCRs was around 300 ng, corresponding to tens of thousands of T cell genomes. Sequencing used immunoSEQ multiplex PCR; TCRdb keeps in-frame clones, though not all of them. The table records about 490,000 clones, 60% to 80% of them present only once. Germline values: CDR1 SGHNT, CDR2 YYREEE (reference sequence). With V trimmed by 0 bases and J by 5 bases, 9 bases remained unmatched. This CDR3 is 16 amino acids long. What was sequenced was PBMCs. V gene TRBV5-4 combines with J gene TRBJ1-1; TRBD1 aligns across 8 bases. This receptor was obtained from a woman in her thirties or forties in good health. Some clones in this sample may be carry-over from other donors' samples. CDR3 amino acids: CASSLDGQGGWTEAFF. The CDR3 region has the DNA TGTGCCAGCAGCTTGGACGGACAGGGAGGTTGGACTGAAGCTTTCTTT.